This T cell receptor (beta chain) was obtained from a study of a mutant IDH1 vaccine in newly diagnosed glioma. For the study at large: Mean patient age was approximately 39 years; about 60% were male and roughly 38% female. Receipt of radiotherapy, temozolomide, or both preceded the study, and most received both.

The sample's time point: baseline, week 1 (first vaccination visit). This sample's treatment: pre-vaccination baseline after standard-of-care therapy. In germline, CDR1 is LNHDA, CDR2 SQIVND (reference sequence). This CDR3 contains 11 residues. V lost 4 bases, J lost 7 bases, and 7 bases lay in between. This clone came up a few times. Using immunoSEQ multiplex PCR, the repertoire was profiled, and TCRdb retains in-frame clones only, with some absent. This sample carries some 95,000 clones, just under 80% of them seen once, and the ten largest clones take 7.5%. The receptor was derived from a man aged 35-49 years with glioma. This sequence joins TRBV19 and TRBJ1-1; D gene uncertain. Sequenced here: PBMCs, sampled from a glioma patient treated with radiotherapy, temozolomide or both. This CDR3 reads CASSNTHEAFF. The CDR3 nucleotides are TGTGCCAGTAGTAACACACATGAAGCTTTCTTT. Together with reference TRBV19 and TRBJ1-1, the CDR3 gives the full variable domain: DGGITQSPKYLFRKEGQNVTLSCEQNLNHDAMYWYRQDPGQGLRLIYYSQIVNDFQKGDIAEGYSVSREKKESFPLTVTSAQKNPTAFYLCASSNTHEAFFGQGTRLTVV.